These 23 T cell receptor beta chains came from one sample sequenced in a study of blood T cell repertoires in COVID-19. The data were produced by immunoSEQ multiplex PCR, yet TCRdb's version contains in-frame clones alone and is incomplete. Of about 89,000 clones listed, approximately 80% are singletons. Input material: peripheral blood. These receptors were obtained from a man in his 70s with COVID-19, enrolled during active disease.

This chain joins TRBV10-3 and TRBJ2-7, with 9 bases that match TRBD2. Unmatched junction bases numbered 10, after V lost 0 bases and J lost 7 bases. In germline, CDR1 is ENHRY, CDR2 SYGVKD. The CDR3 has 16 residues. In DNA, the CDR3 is TGTGCCATCAGTGAGTCGAACCTAGCGGGGAGGAAAGAGCAGTACTTC. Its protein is CAISESNLAGRKEQYF.

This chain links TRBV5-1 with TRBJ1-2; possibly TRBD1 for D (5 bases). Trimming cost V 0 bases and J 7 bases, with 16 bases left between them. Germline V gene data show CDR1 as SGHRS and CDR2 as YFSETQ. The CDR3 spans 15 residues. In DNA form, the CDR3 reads TGCGCCAGCAGCTTGGGGCAGGGCGCCGTGGCTGGCTACACCTTC. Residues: CASSLGQGAVAGYTF.

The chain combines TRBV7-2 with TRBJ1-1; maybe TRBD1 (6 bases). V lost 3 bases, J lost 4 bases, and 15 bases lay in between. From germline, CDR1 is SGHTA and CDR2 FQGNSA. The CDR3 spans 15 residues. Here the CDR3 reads CASSFMDRPGTEAFF. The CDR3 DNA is TGTGCCAGCAGCTTTATGGACAGACCAGGCACTGAAGCTTTCTTT. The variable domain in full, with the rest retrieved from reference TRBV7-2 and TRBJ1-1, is GAGVSQSPSNKVTEKGKDVELRCDPISGHTALYWYRQSLGQGLEFLIYFQGNSAPDKSGLPSDRFSAERTGGSVSTLTIQRTQQEDSAVYLCASSFMDRPGTEAFFGQGTRLTVV.

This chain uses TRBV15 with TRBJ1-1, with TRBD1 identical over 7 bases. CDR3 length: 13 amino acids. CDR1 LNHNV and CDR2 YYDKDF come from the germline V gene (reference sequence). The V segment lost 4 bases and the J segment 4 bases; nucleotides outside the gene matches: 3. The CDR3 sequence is CATSTEGATEAFF. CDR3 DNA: TGTGCCACCAGCACTGAGGGGGCCACTGAAGCTTTCTTT.

CDR3 in amino acids: CATSDPDREGETQYF. CDR3 sequence (DNA): TGTGCCACCAGTGACCCCGACAGGGAAGGCGAGACCCAGTACTTC. The genes are TRBV24-1 and TRBJ2-5, with TRBD1 matching over 7 bases. V lost 4 bases to trimming and J lost 5 bases; unmatched junction nucleotides: 9. There are 15 residues in the CDR3. Germline loops: CDR1 KGHDR, CDR2 SFDVKD.

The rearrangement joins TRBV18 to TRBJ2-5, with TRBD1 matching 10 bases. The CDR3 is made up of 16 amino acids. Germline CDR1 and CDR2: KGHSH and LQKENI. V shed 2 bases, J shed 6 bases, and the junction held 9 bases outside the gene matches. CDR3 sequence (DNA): TGTGCCAGCTCACCATCCGGGACAGGGGTGTTGAAGACCCAGTACTTC. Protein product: CASSPSGTGVLKTQYF. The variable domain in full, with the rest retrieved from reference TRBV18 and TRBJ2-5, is NAGVMQNPRHLVRRRGQEARLRCSPMKGHSHVYWYRQLPEEGLKFMVYLQKENIIDESGMPKERFSAEFPKEGPSILRIQQVVRGDSAAYFCASSPSGTGVLKTQYFGPGTRLLVL.

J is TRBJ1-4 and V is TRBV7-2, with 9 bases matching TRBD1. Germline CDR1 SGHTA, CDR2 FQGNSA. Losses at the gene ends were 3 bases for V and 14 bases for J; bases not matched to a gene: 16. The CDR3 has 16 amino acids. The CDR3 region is CASSFTSPGQGVQLFF. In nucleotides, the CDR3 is TGTGCCAGCAGCTTCACATCACCGGGACAGGGAGTTCAGCTGTTTTTT.

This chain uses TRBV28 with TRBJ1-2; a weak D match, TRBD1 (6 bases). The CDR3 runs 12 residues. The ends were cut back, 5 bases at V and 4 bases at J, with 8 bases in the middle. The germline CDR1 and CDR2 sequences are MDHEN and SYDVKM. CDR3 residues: CASSLDSYGYTF. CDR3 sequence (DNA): TGTGCCAGCAGTCTGGACAGCTATGGCTACACCTTC.

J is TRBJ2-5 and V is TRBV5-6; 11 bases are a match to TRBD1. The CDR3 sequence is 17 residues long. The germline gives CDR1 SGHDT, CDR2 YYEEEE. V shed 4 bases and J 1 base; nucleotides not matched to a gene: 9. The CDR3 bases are TGTGCCAGCAGCACACCCCCCGGGACAGGGGGCCAAGAGACCCAGTACTTC. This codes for CASSTPPGTGGQETQYF.

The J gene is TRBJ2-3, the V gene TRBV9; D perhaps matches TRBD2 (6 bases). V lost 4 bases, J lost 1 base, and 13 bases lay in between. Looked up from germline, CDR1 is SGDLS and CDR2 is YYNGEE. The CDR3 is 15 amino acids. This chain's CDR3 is CASSLGGLGTDTQYF. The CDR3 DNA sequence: TGTGCCAGCAGCCTCGGAGGGCTGGGCACAGATACGCAGTATTTT.

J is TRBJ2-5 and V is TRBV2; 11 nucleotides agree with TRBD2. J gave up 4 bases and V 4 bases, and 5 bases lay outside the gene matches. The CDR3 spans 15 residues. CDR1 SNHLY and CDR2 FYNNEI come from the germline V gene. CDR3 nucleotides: TGTGCCAGCAGTGCAACTAGCGGGAGTTTAGAGACCCAGTACTTC. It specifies CASSATSGSLETQYF.

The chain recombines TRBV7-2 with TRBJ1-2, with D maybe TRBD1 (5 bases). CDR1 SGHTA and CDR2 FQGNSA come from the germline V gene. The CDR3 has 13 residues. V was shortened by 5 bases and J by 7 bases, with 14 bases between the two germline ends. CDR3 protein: CASSLNVRGGYTF. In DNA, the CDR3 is TGTGCCAGCAGCCTAAACGTTAGGGGTGGCTACACCTTC.

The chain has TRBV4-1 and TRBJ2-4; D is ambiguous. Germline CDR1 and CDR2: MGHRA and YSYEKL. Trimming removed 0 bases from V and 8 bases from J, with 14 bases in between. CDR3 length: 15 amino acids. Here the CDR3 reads CASSQELTERDIQYF. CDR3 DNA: TGCGCCAGCAGCCAAGAACTAACCGAACGGGACATTCAGTACTTC.

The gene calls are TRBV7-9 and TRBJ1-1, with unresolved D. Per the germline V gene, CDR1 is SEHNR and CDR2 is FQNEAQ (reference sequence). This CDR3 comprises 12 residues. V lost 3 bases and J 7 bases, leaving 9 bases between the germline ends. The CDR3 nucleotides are TGTGCCAGCAGCTTGGTCGGAGGTGAAGCTTTCTTT. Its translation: CASSLVGGEAFF. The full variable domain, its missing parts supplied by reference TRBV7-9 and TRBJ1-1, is DTGVSQNPRHKITKRGQNVTFRCDPISEHNRLYWYRQTLGQGPEFLTYFQNEAQLEKSRLLSDRFSAERPKGSFSTLEIQRTEQGDSAMYLCASSLVGGEAFFGQGTRLTVV.

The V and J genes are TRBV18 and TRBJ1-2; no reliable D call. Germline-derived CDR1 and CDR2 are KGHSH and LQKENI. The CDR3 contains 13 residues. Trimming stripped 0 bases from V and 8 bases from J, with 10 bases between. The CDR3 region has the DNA TGTGCCAGCTCACCACCGGTAACTCCCGGCTACACCTTC. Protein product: CASSPPVTPGYTF.

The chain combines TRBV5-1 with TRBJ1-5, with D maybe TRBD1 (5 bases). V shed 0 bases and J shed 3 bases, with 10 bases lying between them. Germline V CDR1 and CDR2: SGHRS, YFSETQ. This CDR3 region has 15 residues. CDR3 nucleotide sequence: TGCGCCAGCAGCTTGGCCGGCAGGGACAATCAGCCCCAGCATTTT. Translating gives CASSLAGRDNQPQHF.

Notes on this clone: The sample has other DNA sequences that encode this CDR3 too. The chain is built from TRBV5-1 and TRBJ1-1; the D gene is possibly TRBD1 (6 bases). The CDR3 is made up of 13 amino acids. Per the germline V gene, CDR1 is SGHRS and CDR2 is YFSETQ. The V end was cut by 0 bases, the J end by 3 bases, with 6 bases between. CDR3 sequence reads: CASSLDRDTEAFF. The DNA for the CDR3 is TGCGCCAGCAGCTTGGACAGGGACACTGAAGCTTTCTTT.

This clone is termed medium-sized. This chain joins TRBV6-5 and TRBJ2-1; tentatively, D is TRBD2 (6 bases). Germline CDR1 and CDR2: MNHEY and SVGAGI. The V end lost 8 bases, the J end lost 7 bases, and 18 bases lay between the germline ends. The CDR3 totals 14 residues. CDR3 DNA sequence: TGTGCCAGCCACGGGGGTAGCGGAAAAAATGAGCAGTTCTTC. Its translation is CASHGGSGKNEQFF.

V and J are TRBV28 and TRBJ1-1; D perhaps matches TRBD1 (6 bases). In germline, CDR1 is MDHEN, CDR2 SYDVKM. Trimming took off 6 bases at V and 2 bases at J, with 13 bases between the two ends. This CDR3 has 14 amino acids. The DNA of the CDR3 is TGTGCCAGCAGCCCCGCGGGGGCAAACACTGAAGCTTTCTTT. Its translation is CASSPAGANTEAFF.

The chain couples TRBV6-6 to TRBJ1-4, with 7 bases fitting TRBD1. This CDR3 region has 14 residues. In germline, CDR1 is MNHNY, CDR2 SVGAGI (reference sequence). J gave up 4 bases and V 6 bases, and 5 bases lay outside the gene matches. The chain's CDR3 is CASRLTGNNEKLFF. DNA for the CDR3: TGTGCCAGCAGACTGACAGGGAATAATGAAAAACTGTTTTTT.

The DNA of the CDR3 is TGTGCCAGCACAATACAAAGTCAGCCCCAGCATTTT. The encoded protein is CASTIQSQPQHF. V gene TRBV12-3 or TRBV12-4 combines with J gene TRBJ1-5; D remains ambiguous. This CDR3 is 12 amino acids long. Trimming took 7 bases from V and 6 from J, leaving 10 bases between them.

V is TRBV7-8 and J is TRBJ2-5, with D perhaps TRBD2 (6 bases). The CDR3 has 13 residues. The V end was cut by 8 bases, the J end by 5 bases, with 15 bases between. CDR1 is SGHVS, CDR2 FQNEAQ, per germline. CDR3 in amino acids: CASGVPGGETQYF. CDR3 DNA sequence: TGTGCCAGCGGGGTACCTGGGGGGGAGACCCAGTACTTC.

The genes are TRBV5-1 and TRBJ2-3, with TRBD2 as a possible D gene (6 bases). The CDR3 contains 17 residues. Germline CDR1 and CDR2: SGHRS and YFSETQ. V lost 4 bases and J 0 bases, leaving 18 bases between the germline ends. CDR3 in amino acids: CASSLMNAGRSTDTQYF. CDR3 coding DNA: TGCGCCAGCAGCCTCATGAACGCGGGGCGGAGCACAGATACGCAGTATTTT.